These 29 T cell receptor beta chains originate from one sample sequenced in a study of blood T cell repertoires in COVID-19. Repertoires were generated with immunoSEQ multiplex PCR, while TCRdb's copy carries only in-frame clones and drops some. The sample records 330,000 or so clones, roughly 86% being singletons. Sequenced input: PBMCs or T cells enriched from blood (not recorded which). All receptors derive from a man in his forties or fifties in a cohort exposed to, infected with or recovered from COVID-19 (not recorded which).

The chain is built from TRBV4-1 and TRBJ1-2; possibly TRBD1 for D (6 bases). V lost 1 base, J lost 0 bases, and 9 bases lay in between. Per germline, CDR1 MGHRA and CDR2 YSYEKL. The length of the CDR3 is 15 residues. CDR3 nucleotides: TGCGCCAGCAGCCAAGGGGCAGGGGCTAACTATGGCTACACCTTC. It is translated as CASSQGAGANYGYTF.

V usage is TRBV7-6 and J usage is TRBJ1-6; perhaps TRBD1 as D (5 bases). The germline V gene encodes CDR1 SGHVS and CDR2 FNYEAQ. V lost 0 bases to trimming and J lost 7 bases, with 16 bases between them. The CDR3 runs to 17 residues. The CDR3 protein is CASSLAGGTAPNSPLHF. The DNA of the CDR3 is TGTGCCAGCAGCTTAGCGGGGGGGACGGCGCCAAATTCACCCCTCCACTTT.

The chain links TRBV10-2 to TRBJ1-1; D may be TRBD1 (6 bases). In germline, CDR1 is WSHSY, CDR2 SAAADI. The CDR3 totals 13 residues. Between the trimmed V and J ends, which lost 5 bases and 3 bases, there was a span of 10 bases. The CDR3 protein is CASSSDRHTEAFF. The CDR3 region has the DNA TGCGCCAGCAGTTCAGACAGGCACACTGAAGCTTTCTTT.

The gene calls are TRBV19 and TRBJ1-1; no definite D call. The V end was cut by 0 bases, the J end by 2 bases, with 16 bases between. The germline V gene encodes CDR1 LNHDA and CDR2 SQIVND (reference sequence). The CDR3 loop spans 17 amino acids. The CDR3 reads CASSIDFREWRNTEAFF. Here the CDR3 DNA reads TGTGCCAGTAGTATAGATTTTAGGGAGTGGAGAAACACTGAAGCTTTCTTT.

This clone appeared a single time. V usage is TRBV30 and J usage is TRBJ1-5; 11 bases match TRBD1. The CDR3 runs to 14 residues. Germline CDR1 reads GTSNPN; CDR2 reads SVGIG (reference sequence). V gave up 1 base and J gave up 7 bases; unmatched junction bases: 3. CDR3 region: CAWSEWTGGQPQHF. In DNA form, the CDR3 reads TGTGCCTGGAGTGAGTGGACAGGGGGCCAGCCCCAGCATTTT.

This clone was seen a single time. V usage is TRBV19 and J usage is TRBJ2-3, with 10 bases matching TRBD2. CDR1 is LNHDA and CDR2 is SQIVND in the germline V gene (reference sequence). Unmatched junction bases numbered 16, after V lost 3 bases and J lost 1 base. The CDR3 runs 20 residues. The CDR3 DNA is TGTGCCAGTAGTATCCCAAGGACTAGCGGTACCCGGCAAGGCACAGATACGCAGTATTTT. It specifies CASSIPRTSGTRQGTDTQYF.

The CDR3 protein is CASSEQGINYGYTF. CDR3 in DNA: TGTGCCAGCAGTGAACAGGGGATCAACTATGGCTACACCTTC. This chain uses TRBV2 with TRBJ1-2, with D perhaps matching TRBD1 (6 bases). Germline V gene data show CDR1 as SNHLY and CDR2 as FYNNEI. V lost 2 bases and J lost 2, with 9 bases in between. The CDR3 length is 14 residues.

The chain uses TRBV6-5 and TRBJ1-4; 8 nucleotides match TRBD1. Looked up from germline, CDR1 is MNHEY and CDR2 is SVGAGI. V trimming: 6 bases; J trimming: 7 bases; junction bases outside the gene matches: 10. The CDR3 has 15 amino acids. Here the CDR3 DNA reads TGTGCCAGCAGCCGGACAGGGAGATTGGGTGAAAAACTGTTTTTT. It yields the protein CASSRTGRLGEKLFF.

This sequence joins TRBV28 and TRBJ2-2, with a possible D match to TRBD2 (6 bases). This CDR3 has 17 amino acids. The germline V gene has CDR1 MDHEN and CDR2 SYDVKM. Trimming removed 6 bases at V and 0 bases at J, with 17 bases between. CDR3 coding DNA: TGTGCCAGCAGCCCCTTGGGGCGGGGAGCGAACACCGGGGAGCTGTTTTTT. As protein: CASSPLGRGANTGELFF.

V is TRBV9 and J is TRBJ2-7, with 7 bases aligning to TRBD2. J lost 7 bases, V lost 1 base, and 5 bases had no gene match. Germline V gene lookup returns CDR1 SGDLS and CDR2 YYNGEE. This CDR3 is built from 13 residues. CDR3 region: CASSVSGTGEQYF. DNA for the CDR3: TGTGCCAGCAGCGTAAGCGGGACGGGGGAGCAGTACTTC.

The genes are TRBV6-5 and TRBJ1-2; 7 positions match TRBD1. The CDR3 consists of 13 residues. V was pared by 5 bases and J by 4 bases, with 4 bases of the junction left unmatched. CDR1 MNHEY and CDR2 SVGAGI come from the germline V gene. The CDR3 DNA follows: TGTGCCAGCAGTAGGGACAGATTCTATGGCTACACCTTC. Its translation: CASSRDRFYGYTF.

The chain recombines TRBV28 with TRBJ2-3; weak D call: TRBD1 (6 bases). V dropped 6 bases and J dropped 8 bases, with 21 bases sitting between them. The CDR3 has 15 amino acids. Germline CDR1 is MDHEN and CDR2 is SYDVKM. The DNA of the CDR3 is TGTGCCAGCAGCCCAAGTGGGACAACTGGGGGTACGCAGTATTTT. This codes for CASSPSGTTGGTQYF. The full variable domain, in which reference TRBV28 and TRBJ2-3 provide the parts outside the CDR3, is DVKVTQSSRYLVKRTGEKVFLECVQDMDHENMFWYRQDPGLGLRLIYFSYDVKMKEKGDIPEGYSVSREKKERFSLILESASTNQTSMYLCASSPSGTTGGTQYFGPGTRLTVL.

This chain links TRBV15 with TRBJ2-4; 9 bases line up with TRBD2. V shed 1 base and J 9 bases; nucleotides not matched to a gene: 10. The CDR3 loop spans 16 amino acids. The V gene's germline CDR1 is LNHNV and CDR2 YYDKDF (reference sequence). The chain's CDR3 is CATSRATAGGGGIQYF. The DNA of the CDR3 is TGTGCCACCAGCAGAGCCACAGCGGGAGGAGGGGGCATTCAGTACTTC.

V is TRBV29-1 and J is TRBJ2-1, with 7 bases lining up with TRBD2. This CDR3 region has 12 residues. The germline V gene encodes CDR1 SQVTM and CDR2 ANQGSEA. Germline trimming cut 7 bases from V and 12 bases from J; bases unmatched to any gene: 12. This CDR3 is CSGAGSVPRQFF. The CDR3 nucleotides are TGCAGCGGAGCGGGATCTGTGCCCAGGCAGTTCTTC.

This chain links TRBV20-1 with TRBJ1-2; 8 bases align to TRBD1. The CDR3 has 14 residues. With V trimmed by 3 bases and J by 6 bases, 9 bases remained unmatched. Germline CDR1 reads DFQATT; CDR2 reads SNEGSKA (reference sequence). In DNA form, the CDR3 reads TGCAGTGCTAGTGGACAGGGTTTTGAACATGGCTACACCTTC. Translation: CSASGQGFEHGYTF.

The chain carries TRBV10-3 and TRBJ2-1; 8 positions match TRBD2. The length of the CDR3 is 15 residues. V was clipped by 6 bases and J by 7 bases; unmatched bases: 11. Germline assignment: CDR1 ENHRY and CDR2 SYGVKD. The CDR3 reads CAIRAGTSAQNEQFF. CDR3 in DNA: TGTGCCATCAGAGCCGGGACTAGTGCCCAAAATGAGCAGTTCTTC.

This clone appeared a single time. This rearrangement joins TRBV4-2 to TRBJ2-1; TRBD2 matches at 11 bases. The CDR3 runs 15 residues. V was clipped by 1 base and J by 12 bases; unmatched bases: 8. Germline V CDR1 and CDR2: LGHNA, YNFKEQ. The CDR3 spells CASSQGLAGPGVQFF. The CDR3 nucleotides are TGTGCCAGCAGCCAAGGACTAGCGGGGCCGGGAGTGCAGTTCTTC.

This chain joins TRBV14 and TRBJ2-7; 13 bases match TRBD2. V was pared by 5 bases and J by 7 bases, with 8 bases of the junction left unmatched. Per the germline V gene, CDR1 is SGHDN and CDR2 is FVKESK. The CDR3 length is 15 residues. This chain's CDR3 is CASSSGTSGIREQYF. Here the CDR3 DNA reads TGTGCCAGCAGCTCCGGGACTAGCGGGATCCGAGAGCAGTACTTC.

The chain uses TRBV6-4 and TRBJ2-1, with 7 bases identical to TRBD2. CDR1 is MRHNA and CDR2 is SNTAGT in the germline V gene. This CDR3 spans 13 amino acids. The V and J ends lost 5 bases and 4 bases, in that order; junction bases with no gene match: 2. The CDR3 here is CASSWTRYNEQFF. The DNA of the CDR3 is TGTGCCAGCAGTTGGACTAGATACAATGAGCAGTTCTTC.

The chain employs TRBV5-1 and TRBJ1-4; the match to TRBD1 covers 8 bases. J gave up 8 bases and V 4 bases, and 10 bases lay outside the gene matches. Germline V gene sequence: CDR1 SGHRS, CDR2 YFSETQ. The CDR3 sequence is 15 residues long. The CDR3 DNA sequence: TGCGCCAGCAGCCCCTCGGCAGGGGGCTTGGAAAAACTGTTTTTT. Protein: CASSPSAGGLEKLFF.

This chain uses TRBV28 with TRBJ1-1; D unclear. Trimming took off 6 bases at V and 2 bases at J, with 10 bases between the two ends. The CDR3 contains 13 residues. Germline CDR1 reads MDHEN; CDR2 reads SYDVKM. The DNA of the CDR3 is TGTGCCAGCAGGGTTCCCAGTAACACTGAAGCTTTCTTT. As protein: CASRVPSNTEAFF.

The V and J genes are TRBV7-2 and TRBJ2-4, with a weak D call TRBD1 (5 bases). Trimming cost V 5 bases and J 0 bases, with 17 bases left between them. Germline lookup yields CDR1 SGHTA and CDR2 FQGNSA. The length of the CDR3 is 17 residues. The CDR3: CASSPRGQVIAKNIQYF. CDR3 DNA: TGTGCCAGCAGCCCAAGGGGCCAAGTTATAGCCAAAAACATTCAGTACTTC.

This chain links TRBV11-2 with TRBJ2-3; 7 bases align to TRBD2. The length of the CDR3 is 14 residues. The germline V gene encodes CDR1 SGHAT and CDR2 FQNNGV. The ends lost 1 base at V and 8 bases at J; junction bases unmatched: 6. In nucleotides, the CDR3 is TGTGCCAGCAGCTTAGGTCCTAGCGGAAGTACGCAGTATTTT. Its translation is CASSLGPSGSTQYF.

V usage is TRBV5-1 and J usage is TRBJ2-2, with 7 bases identical to TRBD2. The V gene's germline CDR1 is SGHRS and CDR2 YFSETQ. V gave up 2 bases and J gave up 2 bases; unmatched junction bases: 3. There are 15 residues in the CDR3. CDR3 protein: CASSLAGINTGELFF. The CDR3, as DNA: TGCGCCAGCAGCTTAGCGGGGATCAACACCGGGGAGCTGTTTTTT.

The chain is built from TRBV5-4 and TRBJ2-7; 9 positions match TRBD1. After removal of 0 bases from V and 5 bases from J, the junction contained 3 bases not matched to a gene. Germline CDR1 SGHNT, CDR2 YYREEE (reference sequence). This CDR3 has 14 residues. CDR3 protein: CASSLGTGVHEQYF. CDR3 in DNA: TGTGCCAGCAGCTTGGGGACAGGGGTCCACGAGCAGTACTTC.

The genes are TRBV28 and TRBJ1-4, with TRBD1 identical over 12 bases. This CDR3 comprises 18 residues. The trim removed 5 bases at V and 2 bases at J, leaving 9 bases unmatched. The germline V gene encodes CDR1 MDHEN and CDR2 SYDVKM. The CDR3 DNA reads TGTGCCAGCAGTCCCCCCGGGACAGGGGGCGCGACTAATGAAAAACTGTTTTTT. This gives the protein CASSPPGTGGATNEKLFF.

J is TRBJ1-1 and V is TRBV9, with 9 bases matching TRBD1. CDR1 and CDR2 (germline): SGDLS, YYNGEE. Trimming cost V 2 bases and J 4 bases; bases outside gene matches: 0. The CDR3 consists of 13 residues. The CDR3 region is CASSVTGGTEAFF. The CDR3 DNA sequence: TGTGCCAGCAGCGTGACAGGGGGCACTGAAGCTTTCTTT. The full variable domain, completed using reference TRBV9 and TRBJ1-1, is DSGVTQTPKHLITATGQRVTLRCSPRSGDLSVYWYQQSLDQGLQFLIQYYNGEERAKGNILERFSAQQFPDLHSELNLSSLELGDSALYFCASSVTGGTEAFFGQGTRLTVV.

The chain recombines TRBV18 with TRBJ1-4; the match to TRBD1 covers 10 bases. J lost 8 bases, V lost 4 bases, and 13 bases had no gene match. The CDR3 covers 17 residues. Per the germline V gene, CDR1 is KGHSH and CDR2 is LQKENI. The CDR3 DNA sequence: TGTGCCAGCTCACTACAACTACCGGGGACAGGGGTCGAAAAACTGTTTTTT. This gives the protein CASSLQLPGTGVEKLFF.

This chain uses TRBV11-2 with TRBJ2-7; weak D call: TRBD1 (6 bases). V lost 5 bases, J lost 3 bases, and 11 bases lay in between. The CDR3 runs 13 residues. Germline CDR1 SGHAT, CDR2 FQNNGV. CDR3 DNA sequence: TGTGCCAGCAGCCCCGGGACATTCTACGAGCAGTACTTC. This encodes CASSPGTFYEQYF.